The present TCR beta chain was sequenced within a study of vaccination effects on CD4 cells after COVID-19 (dated by TCRdb to 2021 to 2024). Concerning the study at large: In the ViraFEST assay, PBMC were stimulated with viral peptide pools, and TCR sequencing was then used to find antigen-specific CD4+ T cell clonotypes based on their expansion. Post-vaccine samples across the study were collected a median of 72 days after the second dose, with a range of 14 to 241. Each well held roughly 2 million PBMC cultured in IMDM containing approximately 5.3% human AB serum, 8.5 to 10 IU/ml IL-2 and gentamicin, along with about 10 ug/ml peptides. SARS-CoV-2 spike-specific CD4+ TCR repertoires were compared before and after mRNA vaccination in COVID-19 convalescent patients and in infection-naive vaccine recipients. Altogether, some 11 COVID-19 convalescent patients and a few SARS-CoV-2-naive healthy vaccine recipients made up the full study. In the study, cultures from other donors were sequenced using the Oncomine TCR Beta short-read assay on an Illumina iSeq 100.

Overall study results and their limits: Both infection-induced and vaccine-induced clones contracted markedly at late post-vaccination timepoints, which is consistent with waning T cell responses. In healthy vaccine recipients, vaccine-induced clones were almost all SARS-CoV-2 mono-reactive, with only 1 of 255 cross-reactive with common cold coronaviruses. Only a small number of convalescent patients were included, and no early post-infection timepoints were available, which limited the study.

The library was built by means of the immunoSEQ multiplex PCR assay. TCR beta CDR3 sequencing was performed on DNA from the cultured, isolated CD4+ T cells. Under the source paper's analysis protocol: Non-productive TCR sequences were removed and reads were trimmed to the CDR3 region, keeping CDR3s of at least 7 amino acids. The MANAFEST web app was used to pick out antigen-specific clonotypes by comparing their expansion in peptide wells with that in reference cultures. For clones to be considered positive, expansion at FDR<0.05 versus reference and all other wells, an odds ratio above 5, and a frequency above 0.1% in two replicate wells were required. Cross-reactive clonotypes were defined as significantly expanded in SARS-CoV-2 spike wells and in at least one common cold coronavirus spike condition. Using the stringdist R package, CDR3 similarity was measured by Levenshtein distance, and unrooted trees were constructed with ape in R 3.6.1. TCRdb took over this immuneACCESS table, retaining in-frame rearrangements with V and J assigned. Such tables are incomplete; in checked studies, under half of the missing clones stem from an unresolved V gene, and the remainder is unexplained. Clonal size and the V and J genes are those of that table, whereas D and trimming came from the DNA. The sample table records about 71,000 clones; around 85% of these occur just once. The top ten hold 2% to 3% of the sample.

After around eleven days of culture, CD4+ T cells were isolated with the EasySep CD4+ T cell isolation kit. Two doses of either the BNT162b2 or the mRNA-1273 mRNA SARS-CoV-2 vaccine were administered to participants. Negative nucleocapsid antibody results before and after vaccination confirmed that the healthy vaccine recipients had no prior SARS-CoV-2 infection. On days 3 and 7, half of the culture medium was replaced with fresh IL-2-containing medium. Each peptide stimulation condition was cultured in triplicate wells unless otherwise noted. Using Ficoll-Paque Plus gradient centrifugation, PBMC were separated from whole blood and then either used fresh or cryopreserved at -140C. Genomic DNA was extracted from cultured CD4+ T cells with the QIAamp micro DNA kit. To note about this clone: It has no known antigen specificity. Per-base quality was not reported, and no clone a single base away is much larger than it.

Its CDR3 holds 13 amino acids, cysteine through phenylalanine. The only DNA kept is the CDR3, 39 bases in frame from the first base. The V and J ends are trimmed by 2 bases and 3 bases, leaving 7 bases between them. CDR1 and CDR2 were assigned from the germline V gene (reference sequence) as SEHNR and FQNEAQ. Sequenced here: CD4+ T cells from PBMCs cultured without peptide, sampled after COVID-19 vaccination. The rearranged chain carries TRBV7-9 and TRBJ1-1; the D segment cannot be called with confidence. This sequence was found in a human donor who received a COVID-19 vaccine. The sequenced DNA is TGTGCCAGCAGCTTATTAACAGACACTGAAGCTTTCTTT. Its amino acids are CASSLLTDTEAFF.